These 9 T cell receptor beta chains originate from one sample sequenced in a study of T cell changes during pregnancy in multiple sclerosis. Generated by immunoSEQ multiplex PCR, the TCRdb table keeps only in-frame clones and is missing some. The table shows about 100,000 clones, with 94% occurring only once. The input for sequencing was peripheral blood, taken before pregnancy. All receptors come from a female donor with multiple sclerosis, enrolled in a pregnancy study.

The rearrangement joins TRBV19 to TRBJ1-5, with 7 bases identical to TRBD1. The junction had 8 bases not matched to a gene; V was cut back by 3 bases and J by 6 bases. The CDR3 runs 15 residues. Germline CDR1 is LNHDA and CDR2 is SQIVND (reference sequence). CDR3 amino acids: CASSMWTGRAQPQHF. For the CDR3, the DNA is TGTGCCAGTAGTATGTGGACAGGTCGGGCTCAGCCCCAGCATTTT.

This clone was picked up one time. The V and J genes are TRBV5-1 and TRBJ2-2, with TRBD2 matching 7 bases. Germline-derived CDR1 and CDR2 are SGHRS and YFSETQ. J was trimmed by 4 bases and V by 4 bases; bases with no gene match: 13. The length of the CDR3 is 17 residues. CDR3 loop: CASSPLPSGTSTGELFF. In DNA, the CDR3 is TGCGCCAGCAGCCCCCTGCCCAGCGGGACCAGCACCGGGGAGCTGTTTTTT.

The table lists this clone with a count of one. The genes are TRBV5-6 and TRBJ1-3, with D unresolved. V lost 1 base, J lost 2 bases, and 7 bases lay in between. This CDR3 region has 14 residues. Looked up from germline, CDR1 is SGHDT and CDR2 is YYEEEE. This CDR3 is CASSLRGAGNTIYF. In DNA, the CDR3 is TGTGCCAGCAGCTTGCGGGGAGCTGGAAACACCATATATTTT. The variable domain in full, with the rest retrieved from reference TRBV5-6 and TRBJ1-3, is DAGVTQSPTHLIKTRGQQVTLRCSPKSGHDTVSWYQQALGQGPQFIFQYYEEEERQRGNFPDRFSGHQFPNYSSELNVNALLLGDSALYLCASSLRGAGNTIYFGEGSWLTVV.

The chain couples TRBV7-9 to TRBJ1-2, with no clear D. This CDR3 is built from 15 residues. Germline V gives CDR1 SEHNR, CDR2 FQNEAQ (reference sequence). The ends were cut back, 6 bases at V and 5 bases at J, with 19 bases in the middle. CDR3 sequence: CASSPSGRKRYGYTF. The CDR3 DNA sequence: TGTGCCAGCAGTCCGAGTGGGAGGAAACGATATGGCTACACCTTC.

This clone was seen a few times. The chain couples TRBV29-1 to TRBJ1-2, with D unresolved. This CDR3 comprises 14 residues. Germline CDR1 SQVTM, CDR2 ANQGSEA. V lost 2 bases, J lost 2 bases, and 12 bases lay in between. This CDR3 reads CSVESENINYGYTF. The DNA for the CDR3 is TGCAGCGTTGAAAGCGAGAACATCAACTATGGCTACACCTTC.

The chain links TRBV7-9 to TRBJ1-1, with D uncertain. This CDR3 spans 12 amino acids. CDR1 SEHNR and CDR2 FQNEAQ come from the germline V gene (reference sequence). Trimming stripped 5 bases from V and 7 bases from J, with 11 bases between. In DNA form, the CDR3 reads TGTGCCAGCAGCGTAATGGTCGGTGAAGCTTTCTTT. Translated, it gives CASSVMVGEAFF.

J is TRBJ1-2 and V is TRBV6-1; TRBD1 matches 7 bases. The trim removed 6 bases at V and 4 bases at J, leaving 2 bases unmatched. The CDR3 consists of 12 residues. In germline, CDR1 is MNHNS, CDR2 SASEGT. CDR3 amino acids: CASRQGVYGYTF. Written as DNA, the CDR3 is TGTGCCAGCAGGCAGGGGGTCTATGGCTACACCTTC.

The CDR3 DNA sequence: TGTGCCAGCAGCGTATCTGGGGGCGGTGGATACGAGCAGTACTTC. Translated: CASSVSGGGGYEQYF. The chain couples TRBV9 to TRBJ2-7, with a possible D match to TRBD1 (6 bases). The CDR3 loop spans 15 amino acids. The V and J ends lost 1 base and 4 bases respectively, with 15 bases between them. Germline V gives CDR1 SGDLS, CDR2 YYNGEE.

V is TRBV2 and J is TRBJ2-3; perhaps TRBD1 as D (5 bases). V was trimmed by 1 base and J by 0 bases, leaving 8 bases between them. Germline lookup yields CDR1 SNHLY and CDR2 FYNNEI. This CDR3 is 15 amino acids long. In DNA, the CDR3 is TGTGCCAGCAGTGAAGGGACAACTAGCACAGATACGCAGTATTTT. Translation: CASSEGTTSTDTQYF.